This T cell receptor beta chain was captured in a study of blood T cells in healthy people across ages. Study-wide results and caveats: Older age coincided with a roughly linear decline in TCR beta diversity per million T cells. The donors' CMV status was not determined, possibly confounding changes in expanded clonotypes. Samples with more naive T cells showed higher observed beta diversity.

Worth noting for this clonotype: Its specificity is not known.

Roughly 9.8 milliliters of peripheral blood were drawn from each donor. PCR was performed a second time for about 7 to 11 cycles using a sample-barcoded 5' primer and a J-beta primer mix. MiXCR, run by TCRdb on the 5' RACE reads, gives a single entry per CDR3 protein. The sample shows roughly 1.5 million distinct CDR3 sequences, approximately 42% of them seen only once. Source material: blood. The receptor was isolated from a woman aged 18-30 years in good health.

The CDR3 nucleotides are TGCGCCAGCAGCCCAGGACAGGGGGCCTCTCCTGGCTACACCTTC. It translates to CASSPGQGASPGYTF. V and J are TRBV5-1 and TRBJ1-2; 11 bases match TRBD1. The CDR3 covers 15 residues. Trimming took 4 bases from V and 7 from J; bases not matched to a gene: 9. Germline CDR1 SGHRS, CDR2 YFSETQ. The full variable domain, completed using reference TRBV5-1 and TRBJ1-2, is KAGVTQTPRYLIKTRGQQVTLSCSPISGHRSVSWYQQTPGQGLQFLFEYFSETQRNKGNFPGRFSGRQFSNSRSEMNVSTLELGDSALYLCASSPGQGASPGYTFGSGTRLTVV.